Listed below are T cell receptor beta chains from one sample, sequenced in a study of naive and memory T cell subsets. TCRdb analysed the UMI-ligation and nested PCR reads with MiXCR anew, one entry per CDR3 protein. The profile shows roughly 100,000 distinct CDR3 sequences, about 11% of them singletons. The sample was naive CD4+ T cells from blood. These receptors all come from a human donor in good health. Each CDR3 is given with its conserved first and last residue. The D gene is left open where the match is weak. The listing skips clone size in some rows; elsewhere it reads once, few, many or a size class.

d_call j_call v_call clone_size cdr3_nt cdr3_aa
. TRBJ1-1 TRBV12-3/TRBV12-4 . TGTGCCAGCAGTTTATTTGGGAACACTGAAGCTTTCTTT CASSLFGNTEAFF
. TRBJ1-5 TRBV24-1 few TGTGCCACCAGTGTGCAGGGAAATCAGCCCCAGCATTTT CATSVQGNQPQHF
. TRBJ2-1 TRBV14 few TGTGCCAGCAGCCTTCATGGCGGGGCCTACAATGAGCAGTTCTTC CASSLHGGAYNEQFF
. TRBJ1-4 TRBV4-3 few TGCGCCAGCAGCCAAGGTTTCCGGGGTTCTAATGAAAAACTGTTTTTT CASSQGFRGSNEKLFF
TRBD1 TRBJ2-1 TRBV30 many TGTGCCTGGAGACCAGGACAGGGGCCCAACAATGAGCAGTTCTTC CAWRPGQGPNNEQFF
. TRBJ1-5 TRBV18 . TGTGCCAGCTCGACTCTAGATAGGAGTAGCAATCAGCCCCAGCATTTT CASSTLDRSSNQPQHF
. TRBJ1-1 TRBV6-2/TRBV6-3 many TGTGCCAGCAGGACTACCGGGGGTCCGTTGACTGAAGCTTTCTTT CASRTTGGPLTEAFF
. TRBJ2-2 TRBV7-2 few TGTGCCAGCAGCCCCGGGATAGACACCGGGGAGCTGTTTTTT CASSPGIDTGELFF
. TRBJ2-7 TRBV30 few TGTGCCTGGAGTGAAGCTTCCTACGAGCAGTACTTC CAWSEASYEQYF
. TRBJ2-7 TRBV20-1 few TGCAGTGCTGGACTCGTTGGCTACGAGCAGTACTTC CSAGLVGYEQYF
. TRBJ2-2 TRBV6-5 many TGTGCCAGCAGTTACGCGGGACACCGAACCGGGGAGCTGTTTTTT CASSYAGHRTGELFF
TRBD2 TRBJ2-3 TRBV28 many TGTGCCAGCAGTTCACGACTAGCGGGGCGGTATACGCAGTATTTT CASSSRLAGRYTQYF
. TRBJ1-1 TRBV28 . TGTGCCAGCAGTCATCAGTTTGTCATCACTGAAGCTTTCTTT CASSHQFVITEAFF
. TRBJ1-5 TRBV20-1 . TGCAGTGCCGGAAGGGGGGGGAATAGCAATCAGCCCCAGCATTTT CSAGRGGNSNQPQHF
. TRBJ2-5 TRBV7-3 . TGTGCCAGCAGCCGTCGGGGACTTAATGCAGAGACCCAGTACTTC CASSRRGLNAETQYF
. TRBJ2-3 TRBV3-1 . TGTGCCAGCAGCCAAGATCCGCTCCTAGATACGCAGTATTTT CASSQDPLLDTQYF
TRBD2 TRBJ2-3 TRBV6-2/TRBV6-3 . TGTGCCAGCAGAAACAGGACTAGCGTCACAGATACGCAGTATTTT CASRNRTSVTDTQYF
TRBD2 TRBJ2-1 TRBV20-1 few TGCAGTGCTAGAGATAGCGGGAGGATCAATGAGCAGTTCTTC CSARDSGRINEQFF
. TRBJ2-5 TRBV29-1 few TGCAGCGTTACCAGGGTGGCCCAGTACTTC CSVTRVAQYF
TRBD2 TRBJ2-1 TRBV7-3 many TGTGCCAGCAGCCGGAGCGGGAGCTCCTACAATGAGCAGTTCTTC CASSRSGSSYNEQFF
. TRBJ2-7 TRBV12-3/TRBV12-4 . TGTGCCAGCAGTTTTAGGTCAGGATCCGAGCAGTACTTC CASSFRSGSEQYF
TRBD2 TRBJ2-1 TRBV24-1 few TGTGCCACCAGTGATTTAGGGCGGGAGGGCCGCCATGAGCAGTTCTTC CATSDLGREGRHEQFF
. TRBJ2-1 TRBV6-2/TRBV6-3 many TGTGCCAGCAATTACTTAGGGACGCCAAACAATGAGCAGTTCTTC CASNYLGTPNNEQFF
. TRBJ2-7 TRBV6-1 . TGTGCCAGCAGGGACGGACGGGGAGGTTTCTACGAGCAGTACTTC CASRDGRGGFYEQYF
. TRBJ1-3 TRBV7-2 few TGTGCCAGCAGCTTTAAATTTACGCAACCCCTGCCGGGAAACACCATATATTTT CASSFKFTQPLPGNTIYF
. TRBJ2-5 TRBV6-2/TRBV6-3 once TGTGCCAGCAGTTACGGGACTCCATGGACGTACCAAGAGACCAAGTACTTC CASSYGTPWTYQETKYF
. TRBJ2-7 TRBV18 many TGTGCCAGCTCACCAGGGACTGACTACGAGCAGTACTTC CASSPGTDYEQYF
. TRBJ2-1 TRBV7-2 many TGTGCCAGCAGCCGAAGTTTGGGGGAGCAGTTCTTC CASSRSLGEQFF
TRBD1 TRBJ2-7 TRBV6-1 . TGTGCCAGCAGTCCTAGGACAGGGGGCCGTTACGAGCAGTACTTC CASSPRTGGRYEQYF
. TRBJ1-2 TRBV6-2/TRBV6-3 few TGTGCCAGCAGTTACGGCAGGGAGAACTATGGCTACACCTTC CASSYGRENYGYTF
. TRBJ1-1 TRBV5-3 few TGTGCCAGAAGCTTGGCTGGGGTCTGGTGCACTGAAGCTTTCTTT CARSLAGVWCTEAFF
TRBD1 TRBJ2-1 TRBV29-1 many TGCAGCGTTGCAATGGGACAGGGGTCCTACAATGAGCAGTTCTTC CSVAMGQGSYNEQFF
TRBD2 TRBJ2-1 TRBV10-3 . TGTGCCATCAGTGAGCAAACCTCTACTAGCGGACAGTTCTTC CAISEQTSTSGQFF
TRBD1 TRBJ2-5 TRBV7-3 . TGTGCCAGCAGCTTAACCGCACGGGGACAGGGGGGGGAGACCCAGTACTTC CASSLTARGQGGETQYF
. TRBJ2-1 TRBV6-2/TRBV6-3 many TGTGCCAGCAGTTACTCGGGGCGGGAATACCACAATGAGCAGTTCTTC CASSYSGREYHNEQFF
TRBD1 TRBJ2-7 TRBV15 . TGTGCCACCAGCAGGAAAACGACAGGGTCTCTCTACGAGCAGTACTTC CATSRKTTGSLYEQYF
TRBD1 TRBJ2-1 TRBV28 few TGTGCCAGCAGTCCGCCGGGACAGGGGTACAATGAGCAGTTCTTC CASSPPGQGYNEQFF
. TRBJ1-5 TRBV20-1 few TGCAGTGCTAGAGGGGACAGCAATCAGCCCCAGCATTTT CSARGDSNQPQHF
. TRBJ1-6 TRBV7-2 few TGTGCCAGCAGCTTCTATAGGACAAGGAGTTCACCCCTCCACTTT CASSFYRTRSSPLHF
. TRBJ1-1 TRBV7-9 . TGTGCCAGCAGCCCGGCCCAATTTGAAGCTTTCTTT CASSPAQFEAFF
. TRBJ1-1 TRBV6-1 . TGTGCCAGCAGTGAACGGGAAGGCACTGAAGCTTTCTTT CASSEREGTEAFF
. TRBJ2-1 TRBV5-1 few TGCGCCAGCAGCTTGGATTGGGGGCGTAGGGGCAATGAGCAGTTCTTC CASSLDWGRRGNEQFF
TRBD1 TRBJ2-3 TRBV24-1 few TGTGCCACCAGTGATCGGGGCAGGGGGTCAGATACGCAGTATTTT CATSDRGRGSDTQYF
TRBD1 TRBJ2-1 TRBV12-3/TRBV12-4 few TGTGCCAGCACCAATCGCCGGCCGGGACAGGTAATCCACAATGAGCAGTTCTTC CASTNRRPGQVIHNEQFF
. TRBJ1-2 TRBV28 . TGTGCCAGCAGCTCACAGCTTAACTATGGCTACACCTTC CASSSQLNYGYTF
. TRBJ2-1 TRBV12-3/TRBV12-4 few TGTGCCAGCAGTCTAGGGGCATCGTACAATGAGCAGTTCTTC CASSLGASYNEQFF
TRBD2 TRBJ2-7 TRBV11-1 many TGTGCCAGCAGCTTCGGGGGGGTCAGTTACGAGCAGTACTTC CASSFGGVSYEQYF
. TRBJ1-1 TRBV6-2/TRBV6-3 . TGTGCCAGCAGTTATCTCGGCAGGGGAATATGGAACACTGAAGCTTTCTTT CASSYLGRGIWNTEAFF
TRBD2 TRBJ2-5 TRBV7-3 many TGTGCCAGCAGCTTCGGCGGGGGGCGGGAGACCCAGTACTTC CASSFGGGRETQYF
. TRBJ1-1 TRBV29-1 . TGCAGCGTTGAGGGGGTCCCGCGAGGCACTGAAGCTTTCTTT CSVEGVPRGTEAFF
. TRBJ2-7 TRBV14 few TGTGCCAGCAGCCAATCAGGGGCGGGGGAGCAGTACTTC CASSQSGAGEQYF
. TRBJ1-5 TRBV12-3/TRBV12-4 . TGTGCCAGCAGTTTAGGTCCGGGAGCAAGTCATCAGCCCCAGCATTTT CASSLGPGASHQPQHF
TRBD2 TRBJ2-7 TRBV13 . TGTGCCAGCAGCTTACGACTAGCGGGAGCCTACGAGCAGTACTTC CASSLRLAGAYEQYF
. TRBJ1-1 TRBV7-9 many TGTGCCAGCAGGAGTGGGGACTACACTGAAGCTTTCTTT CASRSGDYTEAFF
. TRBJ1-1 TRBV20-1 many TGCAGTGCTAGAGGACAGACAGACACTGAAGCTTTCTTT CSARGQTDTEAFF